This passage covers 14 T cell receptor beta chains from one sample sequenced in a study of metastatic and nonmetastatic thyroid tumors. No treatment had been given to any patient before thyroid surgery. MiXCR was used by TCRdb to re-call the PCR reads. This table has some 15,000 clones, around 12% appearing once. The sample taken for sequencing was tumor tissue. All receptors come from a female donor with papillary thyroid cancer or a benign thyroid nodule (not recorded which). Some clones in this sample may be carry-over from other donors' samples.

This clone was counted at least ten times. V gene TRBV18 combines with J gene TRBJ1-4; no firm D call. Between the trimmed V and J ends, which lost 2 bases and 0 bases, there was a span of 10 bases. Per the germline V gene, CDR1 is KGHSH and CDR2 is LQKENI. The CDR3 is 16 amino acids. As DNA, the CDR3 is TGTGCCAGCTCACCAAGTGACGCCGCAACTAATGAAAAACTGTTTTTT. It yields the protein CASSPSDAATNEKLFF.

V gene TRBV5-1 combines with J gene TRBJ1-6, with 8 bases fitting TRBD1. Trimming removed 4 bases from V and 2 bases from J; junction bases left unmatched: 2. The CDR3 runs to 15 residues. Germline values: CDR1 SGHRS, CDR2 YFSETQ. CDR3 loop: CASSRTGPYNSPLHF. CDR3 nucleotides: TGCGCCAGCAGCCGGACAGGGCCCTATAATTCACCCCTCCACTTT.

In this sample, this clone turned up many times. The gene calls are TRBV4-2 and TRBJ1-3; D is undetermined. Germline V gene data show CDR1 as LGHNA and CDR2 as YNFKEQ. Trimming cost V 0 bases and J 0 bases, with 6 bases left between them. This CDR3 comprises 15 residues. The CDR3 DNA is TGTGCCAGCAGCCAAGAGGTGAGCTCTGGAAACACCATATATTTT. Translated, it gives CASSQEVSSGNTIYF.

This chain links TRBV19 with TRBJ1-1; D is ambiguous. Germline V gives CDR1 LNHDA, CDR2 SQIVND (reference sequence). Trimming pared 3 bases from V and 8 bases from J, leaving 16 bases between. CDR3 length: 14 amino acids. CDR3 nucleotide sequence: TGTGCCAGTAGTATCGCCGGACGCCTCACCGAAGCTTTCTTT. It translates to CASSIAGRLTEAFF. The whole variable domain, remainder taken from reference TRBV19 and TRBJ1-1, is DGGITQSPKYLFRKEGQNVTLSCEQNLNHDAMYWYRQDPGQGLRLIYYSQIVNDFQKGDIAEGYSVSREKKESFPLTVTSAQKNPTAFYLCASSIAGRLTEAFFGQGTRLTVV.

This clone was observed many times. The J gene is TRBJ1-5, the V gene TRBV5-1; no clear D gene. The ends were cut back, 0 bases at V and 0 bases at J, with 7 bases in the middle. From germline, CDR1 is SGHRS and CDR2 YFSETQ. The CDR3 is 15 amino acids. CDR3 sequence reads: CASSLGVLSNQPQHF. CDR3 DNA sequence: TGCGCCAGCAGCTTGGGTGTCCTTAGCAATCAGCCCCAGCATTTT.

This clone counts as medium-sized. The chain joins TRBV6-1 to TRBJ2-4; the match to TRBD1 covers 8 bases. Germline V gene lookup returns CDR1 MNHNS and CDR2 SASEGT. This CDR3 comprises 13 residues. The J segment lost 7 bases and the V segment lost 6 bases, leaving 5 bases of the junction unmatched. CDR3 residues: CASRLTGENIQYF. In DNA, the CDR3 is TGTGCCAGCAGACTGACAGGGGAGAACATTCAGTACTTC.

This clone was found many times. V is TRBV13 and J is TRBJ2-3; 7 nucleotides agree with TRBD2. Looked up from germline, CDR1 is PRHDT and CDR2 is FYEKMQ (reference sequence). Unmatched junction bases numbered 9, after V lost 5 bases and J lost 1 base. This CDR3 contains 16 residues. The CDR3 reads CASSTRRGDGTDTQYF. CDR3 DNA: TGTGCCAGCAGCACTCGTCGGGGGGACGGCACAGATACGCAGTATTTT.

This clone was detected many times. The chain is built from TRBV7-3 and TRBJ2-3; possible D gene TRBD1, 5 bases. V was shortened by 5 bases and J by 6 bases, with 15 bases between the two germline ends. The CDR3 spans 14 residues. From germline, CDR1 is SGHTA and CDR2 FQGTGA. The CDR3: CASSRLGARDTQYF. In nucleotides, the CDR3 is TGTGCCAGCAGCCGGCTTGGGGCCCGCGATACGCAGTATTTT.

This clone was seen ten or more times. CDR3 sequence (DNA): TGCGCCAGCAGCCAAGATTATATAGGGGCCGTGGATACGCAGTATTTT. As protein: CASSQDYIGAVDTQYF. The chain links TRBV4-3 to TRBJ2-3; TRBD1 is a possible D gene (5 bases). The CDR3 is made up of 16 amino acids. V lost 0 bases and J 6 bases, leaving 16 bases between the germline ends. In germline, CDR1 is LGHNA, CDR2 YSLEER.

The sample holds many counts of this clone. The chain carries TRBV6-1 and TRBJ1-1, with 7 bases matching TRBD1. This CDR3 has 15 residues. Germline lookup yields CDR1 MNHNS and CDR2 SASEGT. With 3 bases clipped from V and 0 bases from J, the junction kept 4 bases outside the gene matches. The DNA of the CDR3 is TGTGCCAGCAGTGAGGACAGGAGGATGAACACTGAAGCTTTCTTT. It yields the protein CASSEDRRMNTEAFF.

This chain uses TRBV6-1 with TRBJ1-6; possibly TRBD1 for D (5 bases). V shed 7 bases and J shed 7 bases, with 14 bases lying between them. The CDR3 has 14 amino acids. Per the germline V gene, CDR1 is MNHNS and CDR2 is SASEGT. The CDR3 sequence: CASNPRGANSPLHF. The CDR3 DNA sequence: TGTGCCAGCAATCCCCGTGGGGCGAATTCACCCCTCCACTTT.

This clone was observed at least ten times. The rearrangement links TRBV6-1 to TRBJ1-4; D unresolved. The V end was cut by 6 bases, the J end by 0 bases, with 8 bases between. CDR3 length equals 14 residues. CDR1 is MNHNS, CDR2 SASEGT, per germline. CDR3 amino acids: CASSLYATNEKLFF. The DNA of the CDR3 is TGTGCCAGCAGCTTATACGCAACTAATGAAAAACTGTTTTTT.

The table lists this clone with many counts. The V and J genes are TRBV9 and TRBJ1-4; D unresolved. V was clipped by 4 bases and J by 2 bases, with 12 bases between them. Germline V gives CDR1 SGDLS, CDR2 YYNGEE. The CDR3 covers 15 residues. The CDR3 coding sequence is TGTGCCAGCAGCCGTAGAGTTGCGACTAATGAAAAACTGTTTTTT. Its translation is CASSRRVATNEKLFF.

In its sample, this clone was seen many times. V and J are TRBV3-1 and TRBJ1-6; no definite D call. Germline assignment: CDR1 LGHDT and CDR2 YNNKEL (reference sequence). CDR3 size: 12 residues. V lost 1 base to trimming and J lost 10 bases, with 5 bases between them. The CDR3 spells CASSQGGSPLHF. Here the CDR3 DNA reads TGTGCCAGCAGCCAAGGGGGATCACCCCTCCACTTT.